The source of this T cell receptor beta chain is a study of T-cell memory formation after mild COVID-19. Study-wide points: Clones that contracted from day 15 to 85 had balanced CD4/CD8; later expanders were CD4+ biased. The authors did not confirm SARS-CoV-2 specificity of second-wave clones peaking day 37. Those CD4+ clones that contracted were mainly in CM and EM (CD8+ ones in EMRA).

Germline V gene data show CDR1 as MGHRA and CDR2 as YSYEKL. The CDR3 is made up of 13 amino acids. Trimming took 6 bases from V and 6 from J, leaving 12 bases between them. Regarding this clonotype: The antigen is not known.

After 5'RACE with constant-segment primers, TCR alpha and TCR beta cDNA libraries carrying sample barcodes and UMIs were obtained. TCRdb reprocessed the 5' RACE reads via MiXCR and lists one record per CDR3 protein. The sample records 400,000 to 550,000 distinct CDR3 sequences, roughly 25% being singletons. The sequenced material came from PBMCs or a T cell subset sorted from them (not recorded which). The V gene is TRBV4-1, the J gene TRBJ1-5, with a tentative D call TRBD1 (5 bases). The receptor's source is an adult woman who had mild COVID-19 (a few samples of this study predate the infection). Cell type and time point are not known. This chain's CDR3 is CASSSGRGQPQHF. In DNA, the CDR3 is TGCGCCAGCAGTTCAGGAAGGGGTCAGCCCCAGCATTTT.